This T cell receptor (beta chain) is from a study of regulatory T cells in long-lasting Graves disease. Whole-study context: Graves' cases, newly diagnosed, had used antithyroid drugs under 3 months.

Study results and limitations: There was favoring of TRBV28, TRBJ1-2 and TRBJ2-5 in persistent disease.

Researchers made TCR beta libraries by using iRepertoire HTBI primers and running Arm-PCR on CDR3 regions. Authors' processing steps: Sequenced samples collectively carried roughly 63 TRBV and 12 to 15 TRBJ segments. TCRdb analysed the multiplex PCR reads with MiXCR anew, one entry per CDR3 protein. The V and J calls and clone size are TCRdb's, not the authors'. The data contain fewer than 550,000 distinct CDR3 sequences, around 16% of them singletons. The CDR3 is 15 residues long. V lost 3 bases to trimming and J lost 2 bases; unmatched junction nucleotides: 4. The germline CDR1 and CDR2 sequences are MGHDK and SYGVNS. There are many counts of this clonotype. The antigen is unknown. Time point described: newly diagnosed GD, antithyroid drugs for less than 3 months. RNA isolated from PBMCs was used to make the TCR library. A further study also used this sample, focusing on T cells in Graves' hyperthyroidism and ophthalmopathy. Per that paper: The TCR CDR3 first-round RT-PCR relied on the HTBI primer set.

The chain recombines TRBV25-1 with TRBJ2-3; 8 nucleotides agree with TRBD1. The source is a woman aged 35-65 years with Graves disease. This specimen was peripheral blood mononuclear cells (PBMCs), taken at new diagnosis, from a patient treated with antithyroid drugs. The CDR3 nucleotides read TGTGCCAGCAGTGATCAGGGGGCCTACACAGATACGCAGTATTTT. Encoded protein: CASSDQGAYTDTQYF.